Shown below are 27 T cell receptor beta chains from a single sample sequenced in a study of T cell repertoires in cytomegalovirus infection. TCRdb fed the reads into MiXCR, producing one record per CDR3 protein. The sample comprises 500,000 to 600,000 distinct CDR3 sequences, about 17% of which are singletons, and more than 20% rests with the top ten. The sequencing input was CD8+ T cells from PBMCs. The receptors were sampled from a human donor in good health (CMV status not recorded). Some clones in this sample may be carry-over from other donors' samples.

This clonotype has more than one count but fewer than ten. The chain employs TRBV28 and TRBJ2-1; 7 bases match TRBD2. The CDR3 runs to 16 residues. Per the germline V gene, CDR1 is MDHEN and CDR2 is SYDVKM. J lost 12 bases, V lost 2 bases, and 16 bases had no gene match. Written as DNA, the CDR3 is TGTGCCAGCAGTTTAAGGAGTACTAGCGCTCGTGGGGGGCAGTTCTTC. Amino acids: CASSLRSTSARGGQFF.

A few counts support this clonotype. This chain connects TRBV19 to TRBJ2-7, with a weak D call TRBD2 (7 bases). Trimming shortened V by 0 bases and J by 6 bases, and 15 bases separated the two germline ends. CDR1 is LNHDA and CDR2 is SQIVND in the germline V gene (reference sequence). CDR3 length: 15 residues. Written as DNA, the CDR3 is TGTGCCAGTAGTATAGATCTAGGGGGGGGCTCCGAGCAGTACTTC. Amino acids: CASSIDLGGGSEQYF.

This chain joins TRBV4-1 and TRBJ2-1, with TRBD2 matching over 11 bases. The CDR3 totals 16 residues. After removal of 3 bases from V and 3 bases from J, the junction contained 4 bases not matched to a gene. CDR1 MGHRA and CDR2 YSYEKL come from the germline V gene. CDR3 region: CASSQPGTSGYNEQFF. CDR3 in DNA: TGCGCCAGCAGCCAGCCCGGGACTAGCGGCTACAATGAGCAGTTCTTC.

The chain has TRBV19 and TRBJ2-7; D tentatively reads TRBD1 or TRBD2 (6 bases each). V was cut by 9 bases and J by 6 bases, with 18 bases left in between. The CDR3 is 13 residues long. The V gene's germline CDR1 is LNHDA and CDR2 SQIVND (reference sequence). CDR3 loop: CASQNEGGLEQYF. CDR3 DNA: TGTGCCAGCCAAAACGAGGGGGGCCTCGAGCAGTACTTC.

In the case of this clonotype: This may stem from a read error, because a much larger clone lies one nucleotide away. The chain joins TRBV27 to TRBJ1-1; D unclear. The CDR3 has 13 amino acids. Trimming shortened V by 5 bases and J by 12 bases, and 19 bases separated the two germline ends. Germline lookup yields CDR1 MNHEY and CDR2 SMNVEV (reference sequence). CDR3: CASSPYTETGSFF. The CDR3 region has the DNA TGTGCCAGCAGTCCCTACACGGAAACGGGGTCTTTCTTT.

This clonotype was observed many times. The chain recombines TRBV7-3 with TRBJ2-1; 11 nucleotides align to TRBD1. Germline CDR1 SGHTA, CDR2 FQGTGA. The length of the CDR3 is 15 residues. V shed 2 bases and J 5 bases; nucleotides not matched to a gene: 2. The chain's CDR3 is CASSLGQGANNEQFF. The CDR3 DNA reads as TGTGCCAGCAGCTTAGGACAGGGGGCCAACAATGAGCAGTTCTTC.

This clonotype was recorded many times. The chain carries TRBV12-3 or TRBV12-4 and TRBJ1-3; a possible D gene is TRBD1 (6 bases). Between the trimmed V and J ends, which lost 3 bases and 0 bases, there was a span of 15 bases. This CDR3 is built from 17 residues. CDR3 amino acids: CASSFSGDKDSGNTIYF. The CDR3 DNA sequence: TGTGCCAGCAGTTTCAGTGGGGACAAAGACTCTGGAAACACCATATATTTT.

The table lists this clonotype with a few counts. The rearrangement joins TRBV6-5 to TRBJ1-2; no clear D gene. V was trimmed by 5 bases and J by 4 bases, leaving 17 bases between them. CDR3 length: 15 amino acids. In germline, CDR1 is MNHEY, CDR2 SVGAGI. CDR3 coding DNA: TGTGCCAGCAGTCTATTAGCGGGAAGAGGCTATGGCTACACCTTC. As protein: CASSLLAGRGYGYTF.

As to this clonotype: It may be a read error: a sequence one base away is much more abundant. This sequence joins TRBV28 and TRBJ2-7; D possibly corresponds to TRBD2 (6 bases). The CDR3 contains 16 residues. Germline V gives CDR1 MDHEN, CDR2 SYDVKM. CDR3 protein: CDSSPQAGSNYYEQYF. The CDR3 coding sequence is TGTGACAGCAGTCCCCAAGCGGGTAGTAATTACTACGAGCAGTACTTC.

On this clonotype: The junction differs from germline at one of its ends, possibly a read error. The rearrangement links TRBV5-3 to TRBJ1-5; D unresolved. TRBV5-3 belongs to the ORF category, with a function that is uncertain. The CDR3 spans 18 residues. Here the CDR3 DNA reads TGTGCCAGCAGCTTGGGGTATCTACTCTCCGGGGTCAATCAGCCCCAGCATTTT. Its translation is CASSLGYLLSGVNQPQHF.

The sample holds a few counts of this clonotype. The CDR3 bases are TGTGCCAGCAGCGAACAGCAAGATACGCAGTATTTT. Protein: CASSEQQDTQYF. The chain combines TRBV11-2 with TRBJ2-3, with no clear D. With 5 bases removed from V and 5 bases from J, the gap between germline ends came to 8 bases. The CDR3 runs to 12 residues. CDR1 is SGHAT and CDR2 is FQNNGV in the germline V gene.

This clonotype showed up just a few times. V is TRBV27 and J is TRBJ2-7; 9 nucleotides align to TRBD2. CDR1 MNHEY and CDR2 SMNVEV come from the germline V gene (reference sequence). Germline trimming cut 5 bases from V and 0 bases from J; bases unmatched to any gene: 8. The CDR3 is 16 amino acids. The CDR3 loop is CASSASSGEYSYEQYF. In nucleotides, the CDR3 is TGTGCCAGCAGTGCGTCTAGCGGGGAATACTCCTACGAGCAGTACTTC.

This clonotype was recorded once. This may be a read error: a much more frequent sequence differs by one nucleotide. The CDR3 does not end in the conserved phenylalanine or tryptophan, so this is likely a read error. V usage is TRBV28 and J usage is TRBJ2-7; 11 positions match TRBD2. Germline CDR1 is MDHEN and CDR2 is SYDVKM. This CDR3 region has 17 residues. V shed 4 bases, J shed 6 bases, and the junction held 14 bases outside the gene matches. The CDR3 coding sequence is TGTGCCAGCAGTTCCTGGACTAGCGGGTCCCCCGGGGGCGAGCAGTACTTA. Encoded protein: CASSSWTSGSPGGEQYL.

The chain joins TRBV9 to TRBJ2-4, with 7 positions matching TRBD2. V lost 4 bases to trimming and J lost 8 bases; unmatched junction nucleotides: 15. CDR1 and CDR2 from the germline V gene are SGDLS and YYNGEE. This CDR3 is 16 amino acids long. The CDR3 DNA reads as TGTGCCAGCAGCCTCCTTGGGGCCCCGGGGAGGGACATTCAGTACTTC. Translating gives CASSLLGAPGRDIQYF.

Concerning this clonotype itself: This is likely a read error, given that the CDR3 carries no conserved phenylalanine or tryptophan at its end. The chain combines TRBV14 with TRBJ2-7; 7 bases agree with TRBD1. The trim removed 1 base at V and 3 bases at J, leaving 6 bases unmatched. Germline CDR1 reads SGHDN; CDR2 reads FVKESK. The CDR3 is 15 amino acids. The chain's CDR3 is CASSQGPGGSYEQYL. Written as DNA, the CDR3 is TGTGCCAGCAGCCAAGGTCCAGGGGGAAGCTACGAGCAGTACTTA.

This clonotype has ten or more counts. CDR3 nucleotide sequence: TGTGCCAGCAGTGAGCGCACAGGGGCCCCCTTAAATGGCTACACCTTC. Amino acid sequence: CASSERTGAPLNGYTF. The J gene is TRBJ1-2, the V gene TRBV6-1; 7 positions match TRBD1. J lost 6 bases, V lost 3 bases, and 13 bases had no gene match. Germline CDR1 reads MNHNS; CDR2 reads SASEGT. This CDR3 spans 16 amino acids.

In this sample, this clonotype turned up a few times. The CDR3 sequence is CSGARLVQNTDTQYF. CDR3 DNA: TGCAGCGGTGCCCGACTAGTACAGAACACAGATACGCAGTATTTT. The chain carries TRBV29-1 and TRBJ2-3, with D possibly being TRBD2 (6 bases). The CDR3 sequence is 15 residues long. Per the germline V gene, CDR1 is SQVTM and CDR2 is ANQGSEA. V lost 7 bases and J 2 bases, leaving 19 bases between the germline ends.

Concerning this clonotype: A much bigger clone sits one base away, suggesting this may be a read error. The CDR3 ends on some other residue instead of the conserved phenylalanine or tryptophan, so this is likely a read error. The chain is built from TRBV25-1 and TRBJ2-1, with TRBD2 matching over 10 bases. Germline trimming cut 4 bases from V and 5 bases from J; bases unmatched to any gene: 8. Germline-derived CDR1 and CDR2 are MGHDK and SYGVNS. This CDR3 contains 16 residues. Here the CDR3 reads CASSVHLAGVNNEQFL. The CDR3 coding sequence is TGTGCCAGCAGTGTCCACCTAGCGGGAGTGAACAATGAGCAGTTCTTA.

The chain joins TRBV5-1 to TRBJ1-6; 9 bases align to TRBD1. The germline gives CDR1 SGHRS, CDR2 YFSETQ. This CDR3 spans 19 amino acids. Trimming took 4 bases from V and 11 from J; bases not matched to a gene: 22. CDR3 sequence: CASSAGTGRNLGHDPPLHF. As DNA, the CDR3 is TGCGCCAGCAGCGCAGGGACAGGGAGGAATCTGGGCCACGATCCACCCCTCCACTTT.

This clonotype was seen a few times. This chain links TRBV19 with TRBJ2-3; 7 bases agree with TRBD2. V shed 3 bases and J 4 bases; nucleotides not matched to a gene: 4. This CDR3 region has 14 residues. Germline CDR1 is LNHDA and CDR2 is SQIVND (reference sequence). CDR3 loop: CASSMGEGPDTQYF. DNA of the CDR3: TGTGCCAGTAGTATGGGGGAGGGCCCAGATACGCAGTATTTT.

Ten or more counts support this clonotype. The chain recombines TRBV6-1 with TRBJ1-1, with D unclear. Deletions cut 7 bases from V and 4 bases from J, with 13 bases between. Germline CDR1 reads MNHNS; CDR2 reads SASEGT. This CDR3 comprises 13 residues. The CDR3 DNA sequence: TGTGCCAGCAAAGCAGCCGGAGGCACTGAAGCTTTCTTT. Amino acids: CASKAAGGTEAFF.

The chain joins TRBV24-1 to TRBJ2-3; the D is unclear. V gave up 3 bases and J gave up 5 bases, with 11 bases separating them. Germline assignment: CDR1 KGHDR and CDR2 SFDVKD. The CDR3 length is 14 residues. The CDR3 coding sequence is TGTGCCACCAGTGATGGATGGGATGGAGATACGCAGTATTTT. Amino acids: CATSDGWDGDTQYF.

This clonotype was counted only a few times. This chain uses TRBV15 with TRBJ2-7; D might be TRBD1 (6 bases). V was clipped by 0 bases and J by 5 bases, with 14 bases between them. The germline CDR1 and CDR2 sequences are LNHNV and YYDKDF (reference sequence). The length of the CDR3 is 15 residues. The CDR3 sequence is CATSRDGAGTHEQYF. Here the CDR3 DNA reads TGTGCCACCAGCAGAGACGGTGCCGGGACACACGAGCAGTACTTC.

This clonotype was seen only a few times. J is TRBJ1-3 and V is TRBV20-1, with D hard to call. CDR1 is DFQATT and CDR2 is SNEGSKA in the germline V gene (reference sequence). The CDR3 loop spans 13 amino acids. V was trimmed by 5 bases and J by 0 bases, leaving 8 bases between them. Here the CDR3 DNA reads TGCAGTGCTGAGAGAGTCTCTGGAAACACCATATATTTT. Translated, it gives CSAERVSGNTIYF.

The V and J genes are TRBV27 and TRBJ2-7; 7 bases are a match to TRBD2. Germline assignment: CDR1 MNHEY and CDR2 SMNVEV (reference sequence). V lost 5 bases to trimming and J lost 7 bases; unmatched junction nucleotides: 14. The CDR3 runs 15 residues. The CDR3 loop reads CASSPRASGRPEQYF. CDR3 nucleotide sequence: TGTGCCAGCAGTCCTCGGGCTAGCGGTCGTCCAGAGCAGTACTTC.

This clonotype appeared a few times. This rearrangement joins TRBV6-6 to TRBJ1-3, with D possibly TRBD1 on 6 matching bases. Per germline, CDR1 MNHNY and CDR2 SVGAGI (reference sequence). V was pared by 8 bases and J by 2 bases, with 16 bases between. The CDR3 consists of 15 residues. This CDR3 reads CASGTFRVPGNTIYF. The CDR3 DNA follows: TGTGCCAGCGGGACATTCAGAGTCCCTGGAAACACCATATATTTT.

This clonotype has at least ten counts. This sequence joins TRBV2 and TRBJ1-2, with 7 bases matching TRBD1. The CDR3 spans 16 residues. Germline loops: CDR1 SNHLY, CDR2 FYNNEI. The ends lost 5 bases at V and 5 bases at J; junction bases unmatched: 14. CDR3 protein: CASSSTGQTPLYGYTF. CDR3 bases: TGTGCCAGCAGTTCAACGGGACAGACGCCCCTTTATGGCTACACCTTC.